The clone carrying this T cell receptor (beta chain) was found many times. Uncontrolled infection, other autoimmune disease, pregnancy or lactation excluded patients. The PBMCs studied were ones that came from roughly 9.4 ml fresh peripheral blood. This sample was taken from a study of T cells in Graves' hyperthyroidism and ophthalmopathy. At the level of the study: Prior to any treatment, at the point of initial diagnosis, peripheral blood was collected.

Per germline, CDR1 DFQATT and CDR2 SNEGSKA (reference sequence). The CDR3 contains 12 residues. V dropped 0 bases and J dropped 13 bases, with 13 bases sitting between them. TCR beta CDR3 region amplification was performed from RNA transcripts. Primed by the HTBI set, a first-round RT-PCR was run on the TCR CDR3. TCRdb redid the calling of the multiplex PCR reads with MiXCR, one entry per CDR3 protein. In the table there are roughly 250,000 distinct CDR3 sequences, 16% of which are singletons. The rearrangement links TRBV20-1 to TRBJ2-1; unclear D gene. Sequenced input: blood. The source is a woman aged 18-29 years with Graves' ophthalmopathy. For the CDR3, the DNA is TGCAGTGCTAGAGATGTTTTAGCTCTACAGTTCTTC. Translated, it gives CSARDVLALQFF.